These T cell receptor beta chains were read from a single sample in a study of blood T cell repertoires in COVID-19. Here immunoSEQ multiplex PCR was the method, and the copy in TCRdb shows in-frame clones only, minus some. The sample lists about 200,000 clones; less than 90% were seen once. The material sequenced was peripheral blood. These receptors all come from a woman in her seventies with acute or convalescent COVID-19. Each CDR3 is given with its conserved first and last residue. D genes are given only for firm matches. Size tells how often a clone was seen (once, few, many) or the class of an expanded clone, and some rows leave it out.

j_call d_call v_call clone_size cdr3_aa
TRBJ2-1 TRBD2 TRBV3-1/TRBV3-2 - CASSQGRGGSYNEQFF
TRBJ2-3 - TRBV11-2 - CASSSRQKAHADTQYF
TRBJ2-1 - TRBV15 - CATSTRQSQNNEQFF
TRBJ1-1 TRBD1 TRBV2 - CASSENTAGGAFF
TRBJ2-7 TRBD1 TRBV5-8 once CASSMLGDRGRAEQYF
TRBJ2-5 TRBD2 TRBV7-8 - CASSQREGFWSKETQYF
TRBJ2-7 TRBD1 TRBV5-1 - CASSRSAGGHEQYF
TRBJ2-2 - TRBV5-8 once CASSLFQGRTGELFF
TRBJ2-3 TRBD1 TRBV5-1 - CASSPGQGTIDTQYF
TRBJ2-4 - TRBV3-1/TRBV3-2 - CASSPFSGQIAKNIQYF
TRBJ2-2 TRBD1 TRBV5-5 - CASSLRWGQGGTGELFF
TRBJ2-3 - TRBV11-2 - CASSLSYGTDTQYF
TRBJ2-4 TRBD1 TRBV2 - CASSLQGAKNIQYF
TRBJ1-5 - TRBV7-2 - CASSNQAPHSNQPQHF
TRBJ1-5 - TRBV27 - CASSLGRIGQFNQPQHF
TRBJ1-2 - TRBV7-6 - CASSPRGGDGYTF
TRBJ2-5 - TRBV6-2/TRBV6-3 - CASSYIRGRETQYF
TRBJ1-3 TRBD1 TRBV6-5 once CASSLVKDRGHTIYF
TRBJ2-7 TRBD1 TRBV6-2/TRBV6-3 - CASSYPDRSPYEQYF
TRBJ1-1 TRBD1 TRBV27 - CASSLGTGGAWSTEAFF
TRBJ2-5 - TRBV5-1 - CASSLVAGSEETQYF
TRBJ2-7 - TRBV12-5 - CASGFLNEQYF